The 21 T cell receptor beta chains in this list originate from one sample, sequenced in a study of cytomegalovirus exposure and HLA in healthy donors. PCR was performed using 60 Vbeta and 13 Jbeta primers. Using immunoSEQ multiplex PCR, the repertoire was profiled, and TCRdb retains in-frame clones only, with some absent. The sample carries 200,000 to 250,000 clones, about 80% recorded once. The sequenced sample consisted of PBMCs. The receptors shown here come from a man aged 18 to 30 in good health and CMV-seronegative.

The genes are TRBV6-1 and TRBJ1-5; D is possibly TRBD1 (5 bases). Trimming shortened V by 1 base and J by 1 base, and 8 bases separated the two germline ends. Looked up from germline, CDR1 is MNHNS and CDR2 is SASEGT. The CDR3 has 15 amino acids. CDR3 in amino acids: CASSEEGRSNQPQHF. The CDR3 DNA reads TGTGCCAGCAGTGAAGAGGGGCGCAGCAATCAGCCCCAGCATTTT.

The V call is TRBV10-3, the J call TRBJ1-2; 7 bases are shared with TRBD1. V lost 2 bases, J lost 2 bases, and 8 bases stayed unmatched. In germline, CDR1 is ENHRY, CDR2 SYGVKD. The CDR3 is made up of 16 amino acids. CDR3 DNA sequence: TGTGCCATCAGTGAGACCCAGACAGGGACCAACTATGGCTACACCTTC. Translation: CAISETQTGTNYGYTF.

This chain connects TRBV28 to TRBJ1-5; TRBD1 matches 7 bases. The V gene's germline CDR1 is MDHEN and CDR2 SYDVKM. The V segment lost 6 bases and the J segment 0 bases; nucleotides outside the gene matches: 8. The CDR3 spans 16 residues. The chain's CDR3 is CASSTGQENSNQPQHF. The CDR3 DNA sequence: TGTGCCAGCAGCACAGGACAGGAGAATAGCAATCAGCCCCAGCATTTT.

This clone was seen more than once but under ten times. The chain joins TRBV7-2 to TRBJ1-6; possible D gene TRBD1, 6 bases. Germline CDR1 is SGHTA and CDR2 is FQGNSA. This CDR3 region has 18 residues. Trimming took 5 bases from V and 4 from J, leaving 21 bases between them. CDR3 sequence: CASSQDSYPGQYNSPLHF. In nucleotides, the CDR3 is TGTGCCAGCAGCCAAGATTCATATCCGGGACAATATAATTCACCCCTCCACTTT.

The rearrangement links TRBV10-2 to TRBJ2-1; unclear D gene. V lost 6 bases to trimming and J lost 9 bases, with 12 bases between them. From germline, CDR1 is WSHSY and CDR2 SAAADI. The CDR3 has 12 residues. The CDR3 DNA reads TGCGCCAGCAGAAACCCCCGCGGTGAGCAGTTCTTC. Protein product: CASRNPRGEQFF.

V and J are TRBV7-8 and TRBJ2-3, with TRBD1 matching over 8 bases. Trimming cost V 4 bases and J 6 bases; bases outside gene matches: 12. CDR3 length: 16 amino acids. Germline V gives CDR1 SGHVS, CDR2 FQNEAQ. The CDR3, as DNA: TGTGCCAGCAGCTCCCCCTGGGGACAGGCGGAGGATACGCAGTATTTT. Translating it yields CASSSPWGQAEDTQYF.

The sample holds one count of this clone. V usage is TRBV4-3 and J usage is TRBJ2-3; TRBD2 matches at 13 bases. The CDR3 contains 15 residues. Germline lookup yields CDR1 LGHNA and CDR2 YSLEER. The V and J ends lost 1 base and 5 bases, in that order; junction bases with no gene match: 0. This chain's CDR3 is CASSQGTSGGDTQYF. CDR3 bases: TGCGCCAGCAGCCAAGGGACTAGCGGGGGAGATACGCAGTATTTT.

CDR3 coding DNA: TGTGCCAGCAGACCGGGACAGGGCAATTCACCCCTCCACTTT. It specifies CASRPGQGNSPLHF. V and J are TRBV27 and TRBJ1-6, with 9 bases lining up with TRBD1. The length of the CDR3 is 14 residues. CDR1 MNHEY and CDR2 SMNVEV come from the germline V gene (reference sequence). With 6 bases clipped from V and 7 bases from J, the junction kept 4 bases outside the gene matches.

The rearrangement links TRBV4-3 to TRBJ2-2; maybe TRBD2 (5 bases). Per the germline V gene, CDR1 is LGHNA and CDR2 is YSLEER. V lost 0 bases and J 2 bases, leaving 13 bases between the germline ends. CDR3 size: 17 residues. The CDR3 DNA reads as TGCGCCAGCAGCCAAGATTGGAGCGGAGACAACACCGGGGAGCTGTTTTTT. Amino acid sequence: CASSQDWSGDNTGELFF.

J is TRBJ2-7 and V is TRBV25-1; tentative D call: TRBD1 (6 bases). Germline-derived CDR1 and CDR2 are MGHDK and SYGVNS. Trimming stripped 3 bases from V and 3 bases from J, with 12 bases between. CDR3 length: 14 amino acids. The CDR3 bases are TGTGCCAGCAGTGAGCCGGGACAAGGCTACGAGCAGTACTTC. The encoded protein is CASSEPGQGYEQYF.

This clone was recorded a few times. This chain connects TRBV18 to TRBJ1-1, with 9 bases that match TRBD1. The CDR3 extends over 16 amino acids. CDR1 and CDR2 from the germline V gene are KGHSH and LQKENI. The V segment lost 4 bases and the J segment 7 bases; nucleotides outside the gene matches: 13. The CDR3 loop reads CASSLDRGRLDGEAFF. DNA of the CDR3: TGTGCCAGCTCACTGGACAGGGGTAGGTTGGATGGTGAAGCTTTCTTT.

The table lists this clone with a few counts. This CDR3 is CASSPPGGGKLFF. DNA of the CDR3: TGTGCCAGCAGCCCCCCTGGAGGTGGAAAACTGTTTTTT. The chain combines TRBV7-9 with TRBJ1-4; D is ambiguous. V lost 5 bases, J lost 10 bases, and 14 bases lay in between. CDR1 is SEHNR, CDR2 FQNEAQ, per germline (reference sequence). This CDR3 spans 13 amino acids. The whole variable domain, filled in from reference TRBV7-9 and TRBJ1-4, reads DTGVSQNPRHKITKRGQNVTFRCDPISEHNRLYWYRQTLGQGPEFLTYFQNEAQLEKSRLLSDRFSAERPKGSFSTLEIQRTEQGDSAMYLCASSPPGGGKLFFGSGTQLSVL.

The V gene is TRBV2, the J gene TRBJ2-7; the D gene is possibly TRBD2 (5 bases). The V end was cut by 7 bases, the J end by 3 bases, with 19 bases between. This CDR3 is 15 amino acids long. CDR1 and CDR2 (germline): SNHLY, FYNNEI. The DNA for the CDR3 is TGTGCCAGCAATATGGGGAGCGGTACTGTCTACGAGCAGTACTTC. Translating it yields CASNMGSGTVYEQYF.

V and J are TRBV10-3 and TRBJ1-5; 10 bases are shared with TRBD1. Trimming took 11 bases from V and 4 from J; bases not matched to a gene: 11. This CDR3 comprises 15 residues. CDR1 is ENHRY, CDR2 SYGVKD, per germline. CDR3 sequence reads: CAVTSGTGENQPQHF. The DNA of the CDR3 is TGTGCCGTCACGTCCGGGACAGGGGAAAATCAGCCCCAGCATTTT.

The chain is built from TRBV7-3 and TRBJ2-1; a weak D match, TRBD2 (6 bases). V was shortened by 3 bases and J by 3 bases, with 9 bases between the two germline ends. Per the germline V gene, CDR1 is SGHTA and CDR2 is FQGTGA. CDR3 length: 14 amino acids. CDR3: CASSLGGDYNEQFF. The CDR3 nucleotides read TGTGCCAGCAGCTTGGGCGGGGACTACAATGAGCAGTTCTTC.

This chain joins TRBV25-1 and TRBJ2-1, with D tentatively TRBD1 (5 bases). CDR3 size: 17 residues. CDR1 is MGHDK, CDR2 SYGVNS, per germline. V shed 1 base and J shed 3 bases, with 16 bases lying between them. The CDR3 bases are TGTGCCAGCAGTGAATTAAGGGGCGGAACAATCTACAATGAGCAGTTCTTC. Translated, it gives CASSELRGGTIYNEQFF.

The CDR3 coding sequence is TGTGCCAGCAGCTTGGAACAGAATTCCTACGAGCAGTACTTC. Amino acids: CASSLEQNSYEQYF. The chain carries TRBV5-4 and TRBJ2-7, with no clear D. CDR3 size: 14 residues. Between the trimmed V and J ends, which lost 0 bases and 1 base, there was a span of 8 bases. The V gene's germline CDR1 is SGHNT and CDR2 YYREEE (reference sequence).

The chain recombines TRBV7-6 with TRBJ2-5; TRBD2 aligns across 7 bases. Germline values: CDR1 SGHVS, CDR2 FNYEAQ. The CDR3 has 16 residues. After removal of 1 base from V and 5 bases from J, the junction contained 10 bases not matched to a gene. The CDR3 nucleotides read TGTGCCAGCAGCTTAGAGGGGATTCTCGGGGGGGAGACCCAGTACTTC. Protein: CASSLEGILGGETQYF. Drawing the rest from reference TRBV7-6 and TRBJ2-5, the complete variable domain is GAGVSQSPRYKVTKRGQDVALRCDPISGHVSLYWYRQALGQGPEFLTYFNYEAQQDKSGLPNDRFSAERPEGSISTLTIQRTEQRDSAMYRCASSLEGILGGETQYFGPGTRLLVL.

This clone was detected only once. The rearrangement joins TRBV11-3 to TRBJ1-1; D remains unclear. V was trimmed by 4 bases and J by 6 bases, leaving 15 bases between them. Germline V gene data show CDR1 as SGHNT and CDR2 as YENEEA. This CDR3 has 14 residues. CDR3 sequence: CASSSGPLGAEAFF. In DNA, the CDR3 is TGTGCCAGCAGCTCTGGGCCCCTGGGAGCTGAAGCTTTCTTT.

The V and J genes are TRBV6-5 and TRBJ2-7, with 7 bases matching TRBD1. The CDR3 is made up of 15 amino acids. The germline V gene has CDR1 MNHEY and CDR2 SVGAGI. V was pared by 7 bases and J by 3 bases, with 12 bases of the junction left unmatched. The DNA of the CDR3 is TGTGCCAGCACCATCCGGCGACAGGGCGGCTACGAGCAGTACTTC. It yields the protein CASTIRRQGGYEQYF.

This rearrangement joins TRBV11-2 to TRBJ2-3; TRBD1 might be the D (5 bases). Trimming took 2 bases from V and 1 from J, leaving 10 bases between them. CDR1 is SGHAT and CDR2 is FQNNGV in the germline V gene. This CDR3 has 15 residues. The CDR3 bases are TGTGCCAGCAGCTTAATGCAGGGCGGCACAGATACGCAGTATTTT. The encoded protein is CASSLMQGGTDTQYF.